This T cell receptor (beta chain) was observed in a study of siplizumab effects on memory and regulatory T cells. Around 96,000 TCR templates underwent assay in each sample. Here immunoSEQ multiplex PCR was the method, and the copy in TCRdb shows in-frame clones only, minus some. The data show 90,000 to 120,000 clones, 93% seen once. The CDR3 has 13 residues. Germline CDR1 and CDR2: MGHDK and SYGVNS. V gave up 2 bases and J gave up 9 bases, with 10 bases separating them. Details on this clone: What it recognizes is unknown.

Overall study results and limits: Some alloreactive sequences were traceable to unstimulated CD4+ memory cells, and siplizumab significantly reduced them. Naive T cells looked more diverse than memory cells, and they looked like major contributors to the alloresponse.

Sequencing was done on a sample of Tregs sorted from blood. The rearrangement uses TRBV25-1 and TRBJ2-2; D gene unclear. This TCR derives from a human donor in good health. CDR3 protein: CASSEPQLRELFF. The DNA of the CDR3 is TGTGCCAGCAGTGAACCACAGCTCCGGGAGCTGTTTTTT.